The subject of this entry is one T cell receptor (beta chain). The entry originates in a study of blood T cell repertoires in COVID-19. At the level of the study: Acute and convalescent COVID-19 samples came from the United States, Italy and Spain.

The V gene lost 2 bases and the J gene lost 1 base, with 14 bases spanning the gap. Germline CDR1 reads GTSNPN; CDR2 reads SVGIG (reference sequence). The CDR3 runs to 15 residues. Authors' processing steps: Estimation of nucleated cell counts relied on the amplification of reference gene primers. The protocol was immunoSEQ multiplex PCR, while the TCRdb copy is restricted to in-frame clones and leaves out a portion. For V, J and clone size, that table is used; D and trimming come from the DNA. The sample contains under 200,000 clones, around 81% of which appear only once. The TCR sequence derives from a human donor with acute or convalescent COVID-19. The donor label of this sample is uncertain. The sample was peripheral blood. V usage is TRBV30 and J usage is TRBJ1-1, with unresolved D. The CDR3, as DNA: TGTGCCTGGAGTAGCTTTGGACGGGGGAACACTGAAGCTTTCTTT. Amino acid sequence: CAWSSFGRGNTEAFF. The variable domain in full, with the rest retrieved from reference TRBV30 and TRBJ1-1, is SQTIHQWPATLVQPVGSPLSLECTVEGTSNPNLYWYRQAAGRGLQLLFYSVGIGQISSEVPQNLSASRPQDRQFILSSKKLLLSDSGFYLCAWSSFGRGNTEAFFGQGTRLTVV.